This TCR beta chain stems from a study of prognosis after radiotherapy for stage I lung cancer. Study overall: There were fewer than 15 patients with newly diagnosed primary stage I lung tumors and a handful of patients with oligometastatic NSCLC after surgical resection of the primary tumor. Patient ages ran from roughly 50 to 95, with a median of approximately 74 years, and the group had roughly 13 men and 5 to 7 women.

Study findings and constraints: Once stereotactic body radiation therapy had been given, unique TCR clone counts fell, with a median of roughly 9,300 versus 7,200.

This clonotype was picked up many times. Its antigen is still unknown. Each of two time points yielded around 5.9 milliliters of peripheral venous blood. CDR3 of TCR beta was amplified from genomic DNA via a two-round multiplex PCR. TRBV and TRBJ genes each had their own specific primers in first-round PCR. TCRdb fed the multiplex PCR reads into MiXCR, producing one record per CDR3 protein. The data show approximately 22,000 distinct CDR3 sequences, roughly two fifths seen once. The origin of this receptor is a donor older than 45 with non-small cell lung cancer. Material: PBMCs, obtained before or after stereotactic body radiation therapy (not recorded which).

The CDR3 DNA reads TGTGCCAGCAGCACCCGGACTAGCGGGAGGGCAGAGACCCAGTACTTC. Translating gives CASSTRTSGRAETQYF. The genes are TRBV7-9 and TRBJ2-5; 15 nucleotides match TRBD2. CDR3 size: 16 residues. V lost 5 bases, J lost 4 bases, and 5 bases stayed unmatched. Germline assignment: CDR1 SEHNR and CDR2 FQNEAQ (reference sequence).